This T cell receptor (beta chain) is from a study of T cell responses to AZD1222 COVID-19 vaccine. The CDR3 is 14 residues long. V was clipped by 5 bases and J by 7 bases; unmatched bases: 9. From germline, CDR1 is SGHTA and CDR2 FQGNSA. Using immunoSEQ multiplex PCR, the repertoire was profiled, and TCRdb retains in-frame clones only, with some absent. The sample has about 210,000 clones, roughly 94% seen once. The TCR originated in an adult who received the MenACWY meningococcal vaccine as a control. Sequencing was performed on peripheral blood, taken 28 days after the second dose of the MenACWY control vaccine. The chain carries TRBV7-2 and TRBJ2-5, with 8 bases fitting TRBD1. The CDR3 sequence: CASSPGQATRTQYF. The DNA for the CDR3 is TGTGCCAGCAGCCCGGGACAGGCTACCAGGACCCAGTACTTC.